Following are 23 T cell receptor beta chains from one sample sequenced in a study of kidney transplant recipient with SARS-CoV-2 infection. TCRdb passed the reads through MiXCR, listing each CDR3 protein once. This table has fewer than 250,000 distinct CDR3 sequences, less than 35% appearing once. The material was a blood sample, obtained at baseline and around day 120 from a kidney transplant recipient. All receptors come from a male patient younger than 45 who had COVID-19 and was a kidney transplant recipient. Some T cells here may be from the graft donor.

This clonotype occurred many times. A read error may produce the germline difference seen at one junction end. This chain uses TRBV7-2 with TRBJ1-2, with D possibly matching TRBD1 (5 bases). CDR1 and CDR2 (germline): SGHTA, FQGNSA. The length of the CDR3 is 17 residues. The CDR3 DNA sequence: TGTGCCAGCAGCCTAGCCCTCACTATGGGGGGTAACTATGGCTACACCTTC. Its translation is CASSLALTMGGNYGYTF.

This clonotype was found many times. CDR3 in amino acids: CASRSQGLNTIYF. The CDR3 region has the DNA TGTGCCAGCCGCTCACAAGGCCTGAACACCATATATTTT. The rearrangement uses TRBV2 and TRBJ1-3, with D unclear. CDR3 length: 13 amino acids. V was trimmed by 8 bases and J by 7 bases, leaving 15 bases between them. Germline V gene data show CDR1 as SNHLY and CDR2 as FYNNEI.

This clonotype has only one observation. The V call is TRBV7-7, the J call TRBJ1-2; D not certain. There are 17 residues in the CDR3. Trimming left V 4 bases short and J 4 bases short, with 22 bases between. Germline values: CDR1 SSHAT, CDR2 FNYEAQ (reference sequence). The CDR3 protein is CASSYKLRCRKTYGYTF. As DNA, the CDR3 is TGTGCCAGCAGCTACAAGCTTAGGTGCCGAAAGACCTATGGCTACACCTTC. The full variable domain, its missing parts supplied by reference TRBV7-7 and TRBJ1-2, is GAGVSQSPRYKVTKRGQDVTLRCDPISSHATLYWYQQALGQGPEFLTYFNYEAQPDKSGLPSDRFSAERPEGSISTLTIQRTEQRDSAMYRCASSYKLRCRKTYGYTFGSGTRLTVV.

This clonotype showed up many times. The chain is built from TRBV6-5 and TRBJ1-3; 8 nucleotides line up with TRBD1. Germline CDR1 and CDR2: MNHEY and SVGAGI. Losses at the gene ends were 6 bases for V and 8 bases for J; bases not matched to a gene: 6. The CDR3 has 13 amino acids. CDR3 DNA: TGTGCCAGCAGCGGACAGGGTCAGGACACCATATATTTT. Its protein is CASSGQGQDTIYF.

The chain couples TRBV7-9 to TRBJ2-5, with D unclear. V lost 0 bases to trimming and J lost 8 bases, with 10 bases between them. The germline gives CDR1 SEHNR, CDR2 FQNEAQ (reference sequence). The CDR3 length is 13 residues. The CDR3 protein is CASSLAGAHTQYF. The CDR3, as DNA: TGTGCCAGCAGCTTAGCGGGCGCCCATACCCAGTACTTC.

This clonotype was recorded at least ten times. The chain is built from TRBV20-1 and TRBJ2-7; D is perhaps TRBD1 (6 bases). With 1 base removed from V and 0 bases from J, the gap between germline ends came to 10 bases. This CDR3 is built from 14 residues. Germline CDR1 and CDR2: DFQATT and SNEGSKA (reference sequence). CDR3 bases: TGCAGTGCTAGAGGGACAGATCTCTCCTACGAGCAGTACTTC. It codes for CSARGTDLSYEQYF.

This clonotype was picked up many times. The chain is built from TRBV11-3 and TRBJ2-1; 9 nucleotides align to TRBD2. The CDR3 covers 16 residues. Germline lookup yields CDR1 SGHNT and CDR2 YENEEA. V lost 5 bases and J lost 0; bases outside the gene matches: 5. The CDR3 protein is CASSPYSGSSYNEQFF. DNA of the CDR3: TGTGCCAGCAGCCCCTATAGCGGGAGCTCCTACAATGAGCAGTTCTTC.

This clonotype occurred many times. The chain recombines TRBV4-3 with TRBJ2-4; the D call may be TRBD1 or TRBD2 (6 bases each). Germline-derived CDR1 and CDR2 are LGHNA and YSLEER. This CDR3 is 16 amino acids long. The V gene lost 1 base and the J gene lost 8 bases, with 18 bases spanning the gap. The CDR3 sequence is CASSQGQRGGRHIQYF. In DNA, the CDR3 is TGCGCCAGCAGCCAAGGCCAAAGAGGGGGGCGCCACATTCAGTACTTC.

In regard to this clonotype: A much larger clone is a single base away; this may be a read error. V is TRBV7-9 and J is TRBJ2-2, with a tentative D call TRBD2 (5 bases). The CDR3 runs to 16 residues. The V gene's germline CDR1 is SEHNR and CDR2 FQNEAQ (reference sequence). CDR3 protein: CASSLARLTNTGKLFF. In DNA, the CDR3 is TGTGCCAGCAGCTTAGCGCGGCTAACGAACACCGGGAAGCTGTTTTTT.

Ten or more counts support this clonotype. V and J are TRBV24-1 and TRBJ1-2; 10 positions agree with TRBD1. Trimming cost V 4 bases and J 2 bases; bases outside gene matches: 3. CDR1 KGHDR and CDR2 SFDVKD come from the germline V gene. This CDR3 comprises 15 residues. The CDR3 DNA reads as TGTGCCACCAGTGAAAAGACAGGGGGCAACTATGGCTACACCTTC. Its translation is CATSEKTGGNYGYTF.

This clonotype was counted many times. The chain uses TRBV7-9 and TRBJ2-7; 10 nucleotides align to TRBD1. V gave up 0 bases and J gave up 3 bases; unmatched junction bases: 14. The CDR3 loop spans 19 amino acids. The germline V gene encodes CDR1 SEHNR and CDR2 FQNEAQ (reference sequence). CDR3 nucleotides: TGTGCCAGCAGCTTAGCTTCGCGGACAGGGGGAGTCAGGCTCTACGAGCAGTACTTC. It codes for CASSLASRTGGVRLYEQYF.

This clonotype has only a few counts. The rearrangement links TRBV4-1 to TRBJ2-5; 10 nucleotides line up with TRBD2. J gave up 5 bases and V 4 bases, and 13 bases lay outside the gene matches. The germline CDR1 and CDR2 sequences are MGHRA and YSYEKL. This CDR3 comprises 17 residues. CDR3 sequence: CASSPQRASGRRETQYF. DNA of the CDR3: TGCGCCAGCAGCCCCCAGAGGGCTAGCGGGAGACGGGAGACCCAGTACTTC.

This clonotype was observed a handful of times. The gene calls are TRBV12-3 or TRBV12-4 and TRBJ2-1, with 10 nucleotides matching TRBD2. Trimming at V came to 6 bases and at J to 4 bases, leaving 12 bases not matched to a gene. The CDR3 contains 17 residues. CDR3 protein: CASSPSGSDRPYNEQFF. As DNA, the CDR3 is TGTGCCAGCAGCCCTAGCGGGAGTGACAGACCTTACAATGAGCAGTTCTTC.

This clonotype was recorded at least ten times. This sequence joins TRBV8-2 and TRBJ2-6; the tabulated D call, TRBD2, remains unverified against the DNA. TRBV8-2 is annotated as a pseudogene. The CDR3 sequence is 17 residues long. For the CDR3, the DNA is TGTGGCAAGTGTGGGAGGATAACACAAAGTCGGGCCAACGTCCTGACTTTC. Amino acid sequence: CGKCGRITQSRANVLTF.

The sample holds many counts of this clonotype. V and J are TRBV5-4 and TRBJ1-2; D perhaps matches TRBD1 (6 bases). V lost 0 bases, J lost 8 bases, and 11 bases lay in between. CDR1 SGHNT and CDR2 YYREEE come from the germline V gene (reference sequence). CDR3 length equals 13 residues. CDR3 DNA sequence: TGTGCCAGCAGCTTGGGTACAGGGAGGGGCTACACCTTC. Translation gives CASSLGTGRGYTF.

This clonotype was detected many times. The chain employs TRBV12-5 and TRBJ1-2, with D possibly matching TRBD1 (5 bases). Between the trimmed V and J ends, which lost 5 bases and 4 bases, there was a span of 23 bases. The length of the CDR3 is 17 residues. Germline V gene lookup returns CDR1 LGHNT and CDR2 FRNRAP. CDR3 region: CASGVANLQGKTYGYTF. DNA of the CDR3: TGTGCTAGTGGTGTGGCGAATTTGCAGGGAAAGACCTATGGCTACACCTTC. Full variable domain (rest looked up from reference TRBV12-5 and TRBJ1-2): DARVTQTPRHKVTEMGQEVTMRCQPILGHNTVFWYRQTMMQGLELLAYFRNRAPLDDSGMPKDRFSAEMPDATLATLKIQPSEPRDSAVYFCASGVANLQGKTYGYTFGSGTRLTVV.

A note on this clonotype: One base away lies a much larger clone, so this may be a sequencing read error. The chain carries TRBV12-3 or TRBV12-4 and TRBJ1-2; D unclear. This CDR3 comprises 17 residues. The CDR3 bases are TGTGCCAGCAGTACGAGAAGCAGCTTCCGAAAGACCTATGACTACACCTTC. Translated: CASSTRSSFRKTYDYTF.

Of note for this clonotype: Being one base from a much bigger clone, this may be a read error. The rearrangement uses TRBV6-6 and TRBJ2-2; no firm D call. CDR1 and CDR2 (germline): MNHNY, SVGAGI (reference sequence). The CDR3 is 15 residues long. This chain's CDR3 is CAGSGSRANTGELFF. CDR3 bases: TGTGCCGGCAGTGGCAGTAGGGCGAACACCGGGGAGCTGTTTTTT.

This clonotype was observed many times. CDR3 protein: CASSPTPHYEQYF. CDR3 bases: TGCGCCAGCAGCCCGACTCCCCACTACGAGCAGTACTTC. This chain links TRBV5-1 with TRBJ2-7; unclear D gene. Deletions cut 4 bases from V and 3 bases from J, with 11 bases between. Looked up from germline, CDR1 is SGHRS and CDR2 is YFSETQ. The CDR3 has 13 amino acids.

This clonotype was counted ten times or more. The chain uses TRBV20-1 and TRBJ2-7; possible D gene TRBD2, 6 bases. V was clipped by 6 bases and J by 6 bases, with 21 bases between them. CDR1 and CDR2 from the germline V gene are DFQATT and SNEGSKA (reference sequence). The CDR3 has 14 amino acids. The CDR3 DNA sequence: TGCAGTGCCTCCAAACCGTCTGGCGGGGCCGAGCAGTACTTC. This sequence encodes CSASKPSGGAEQYF.

Of note for this clonotype: This could be a read error, since a much larger clone is one nucleotide away. V and J are TRBV9 and TRBJ1-1, with D unclear. Trimming pared 4 bases from V and 2 bases from J, leaving 12 bases between. CDR1 is SGDLS and CDR2 is YYNGEE in the germline V gene. The CDR3 is 14 residues long. DNA of the CDR3: TGTGCCAGCAGCCCACAGACGACCAACACTGAAGCTTTCTTT. Encoded protein: CASSPQTTNTEAFF.

This clonotype appeared many times. This rearrangement joins TRBV8-2 to TRBJ2-6. TRBV8-2 is listed as a pseudogene. The CDR3 extends over 17 amino acids. CDR3 loop: CGRLKRITQSRANVLTF. The DNA of the CDR3 is TGTGGCAGGCTGAAAAGGATAACACAAAGTCGGGCCAACGTCCTGACTTTC.

The sample holds many counts of this clonotype. The V call is TRBV9, the J call TRBJ2-2, with 7 bases aligning to TRBD2. V lost 3 bases, J lost 0 bases, and 8 bases stayed unmatched. This CDR3 is built from 17 residues. Germline-derived CDR1 and CDR2 are SGDLS and YYNGEE. The CDR3 spells CASSDPSGITNTGELFF. The CDR3 DNA reads as TGTGCCAGCAGCGACCCCAGCGGGATAACGAACACCGGGGAGCTGTTTTTT.